A single sample is the source of the 17 T cell receptor beta chains below, sequenced in a study of lung T cells in sarcoidosis with Löfgren's syndrome. TCRdb analysed the reads with MiXCR anew, one entry per CDR3 protein. The repertoire consists of some 21,000 distinct CDR3 sequences, with 20% to 25% occurring once and the leading ten covering 0.65% to 0.9%. Sample: CD4+ T cells from bronchoalveolar lavage. The receptors stem from a human donor with sarcoidosis (Löfgren's syndrome or another form), or a control subject (not recorded which).

In this sample, this clonotype turned up many times. V gene TRBV7-2 combines with J gene TRBJ2-3, with 14 bases that match TRBD2. CDR1 and CDR2 (germline): SGHTA, FQGNSA. This CDR3 has 18 residues. Germline trimming cut 5 bases from V and 3 bases from J; bases unmatched to any gene: 10. This chain's CDR3 is CASSLRLAGGRWTDTQYF. The DNA for the CDR3 is TGTGCCAGCAGCCTCCGACTAGCGGGAGGGCGATGGACAGATACGCAGTATTTT.

In this sample, this clonotype turned up many times. The chain joins TRBV7-9 to TRBJ2-7, with 9 bases that match TRBD2. Germline V lookup: CDR1 SEHNR, CDR2 FQNEAQ (reference sequence). There are 13 residues in the CDR3. Trimming removed 10 bases from V and 3 bases from J; junction bases left unmatched: 7. The CDR3 spells CATSASGVYEQYF. CDR3 bases: TGTGCCACGTCGGCTAGCGGGGTCTACGAGCAGTACTTC.

This clonotype was recorded many times. The chain recombines TRBV20-1 with TRBJ1-1, with 8 bases aligning to TRBD1. Germline lookup yields CDR1 DFQATT and CDR2 SNEGSKA (reference sequence). The CDR3 runs 15 residues. V shed 5 bases, J shed 1 base, and the junction held 9 bases outside the gene matches. CDR3: CSASDRGLWNTEAFF. CDR3 nucleotides: TGCAGTGCTTCCGACAGGGGATTGTGGAACACTGAAGCTTTCTTT.

Details on this clonotype: At one end the junction does not follow the germline gene, possibly because of a read error. In DNA, the CDR3 is TGTGTCAGCACCAGACAGAGAGGCGGTGAAGCTTTCTTT. Its protein is CVSTRQRGGEAFF. The chain couples TRBV6-1 to TRBJ1-1, with a tentative D call TRBD1 (5 bases). Germline CDR1 MNHNS, CDR2 SASEGT. The CDR3 spans 13 residues.

In its sample, this clonotype was seen many times. V usage is TRBV12-3 or TRBV12-4 and J usage is TRBJ1-1, with D uncertain. The V and J ends lost 7 bases and 0 bases respectively, with 9 bases between them. This CDR3 comprises 13 residues. The CDR3 is CASKRRLNTEAFF. For the CDR3, the DNA is TGTGCCAGCAAGCGCCGACTGAACACTGAAGCTTTCTTT.

This clonotype was seen at least ten times. The gene calls are TRBV7-3 and TRBJ2-3; 8 bases agree with TRBD2. CDR3 length: 15 residues. With 4 bases clipped from V and 0 bases from J, the junction kept 3 bases outside the gene matches. Germline V lookup: CDR1 SGHTA, CDR2 FQGTGA. The CDR3 is CASSSGGGSTDTQYF. The CDR3 nucleotides read TGTGCCAGCAGCTCCGGGGGGGGTAGCACAGATACGCAGTATTTT. The variable domain in full, completed from reference TRBV7-3 and TRBJ2-3, reads GAGVSQTPSNKVTEKGKYVELRCDPISGHTALYWYRQSLGQGPEFLIYFQGTGAADDSGLPNDRFFAVRPEGSVSTLKIQRTERGDSAVYLCASSSGGGSTDTQYFGPGTRLTVL.

This clonotype occurred a few times. This chain joins TRBV29-1 and TRBJ2-3; TRBD2 might be the D (5 bases). The CDR3 has 13 residues. In germline, CDR1 is SQVTM, CDR2 ANQGSEA. V gave up 4 bases and J gave up 2 bases, with 10 bases separating them. The CDR3 loop is CSVASPSTDTQYF. CDR3 in DNA: TGCAGCGTTGCTAGCCCATCCACAGATACGCAGTATTTT.

This clonotype was found a few times. V gene TRBV30 combines with J gene TRBJ2-3, with 8 bases matching TRBD2. Trimming cost V 0 bases and J 6 bases; bases outside gene matches: 17. CDR1 and CDR2 (germline): GTSNPN, SVGIG (reference sequence). This CDR3 region has 18 residues. CDR3 nucleotide sequence: TGTGCCTGGAGTGTTGAAGCGGGAGAGGTGCAGGGCTTGGATACGCAGTATTTT. It translates to CAWSVEAGEVQGLDTQYF.

This clonotype was observed a handful of times. The chain uses TRBV29-1 and TRBJ2-7; the match to TRBD2 covers 11 bases. The CDR3 is 18 amino acids. V lost 0 bases and J lost 5; bases outside the gene matches: 15. CDR1 is SQVTM and CDR2 is ANQGSEA in the germline V gene. The CDR3 protein is CSVEERKLAGVIRNEQYF. DNA for the CDR3: TGCAGCGTTGAAGAAAGGAAACTAGCGGGAGTAATAAGGAACGAGCAGTACTTC.

For this clonotype: This clone may be a read error of a much larger clone one base away. The chain recombines TRBV18 with TRBJ2-3; 9 bases fit TRBD2. This CDR3 contains 14 residues. Looked up from germline, CDR1 is KGHSH and CDR2 is LQKENI. The CDR3 protein is CAGSPGAGGDTQYF. DNA for the CDR3: TGTGCCGGCTCACCGGGAGCGGGAGGAGATACGCAGTATTTT. The entire variable domain, with the rest obtained from reference TRBV18 and TRBJ2-3, is as follows: NAGVMQNPRHLVRRRGQEARLRCSPMKGHSHVYWYRQLPEEGLKFMVYLQKENIIDESGMPKERFSAEFPKEGPSILRIQQVVRGDSAAYFCAGSPGAGGDTQYFGPGTRLTVL.

This clonotype was seen only a few times. This chain joins TRBV19 and TRBJ2-3; 8 nucleotides align to TRBD1. This CDR3 has 14 amino acids. The J segment lost 7 bases and the V segment lost 4 bases, leaving 7 bases of the junction unmatched. Germline loops: CDR1 LNHDA, CDR2 SQIVND (reference sequence). The DNA for the CDR3 is TGTGCCAGTAGTACTACTCGGACAGGGTATACGCAGTATTTT. Residues: CASSTTRTGYTQYF.

This clonotype showed up many times. This sequence joins TRBV6-1 and TRBJ2-7, with TRBD2 matching over 9 bases. Losses at the gene ends were 4 bases for V and 4 bases for J; bases not matched to a gene: 11. CDR3 size: 16 residues. The germline V gene has CDR1 MNHNS and CDR2 SASEGT. The CDR3 region has the DNA TGTGCCAGCAGTGCTGCCGGTTTAGCGGGAGAATACGAGCAGTACTTC. Translated: CASSAAGLAGEYEQYF.

This clonotype came up many times. The chain employs TRBV4-2 and TRBJ2-1; 13 bases line up with TRBD2. This CDR3 has 15 amino acids. Germline V lookup: CDR1 LGHNA, CDR2 YNFKEQ. V shed 4 bases, J shed 9 bases, and the junction held 6 bases outside the gene matches. CDR3: CASSPPTSGRTEQFF. The CDR3 coding sequence is TGTGCCAGCAGCCCCCCGACTAGCGGGAGGACTGAGCAGTTCTTC.

This clonotype was detected only a few times. This chain connects TRBV10-3 to TRBJ2-5, with 9 positions matching TRBD1. The length of the CDR3 is 14 residues. V shed 7 bases and J 5 bases; nucleotides not matched to a gene: 8. Germline V gene sequence: CDR1 ENHRY, CDR2 SYGVKD. For the CDR3, the DNA is TGTGCCATCAACCCGACAGGGGGATTGGAGACCCAGTACTTC. This codes for CAINPTGGLETQYF.

Ten or more counts support this clonotype. V usage is TRBV10-3 and J usage is TRBJ2-3; D gene uncertain. The length of the CDR3 is 13 residues. V was pared by 0 bases and J by 4 bases, with 5 bases between. Germline-derived CDR1 and CDR2 are ENHRY and SYGVKD. The CDR3 loop is CAISESPPDTQYF. CDR3 nucleotide sequence: TGTGCCATCAGTGAGTCCCCGCCAGATACGCAGTATTTT.

This clonotype was observed a handful of times. The junction and the germline gene differ at one end; a read error may be behind it. The CDR3 bases are TGTGCCAGCAGTCTCGCCGAGGCGACTGAAGCTTCCTTT. This codes for CASSLAEATEASF. The chain employs TRBV12-3 or TRBV12-4 and TRBJ1-1; no definite D call. The CDR3 loop spans 13 amino acids.

Comment on this clonotype: This clone may be a read error of a much larger clone one base away. This likely comes from a read error, as the CDR3 has no conserved phenylalanine or tryptophan at its end. CDR3 sequence (DNA): TGCGCCAGCAGCCGGAGGACTAGCGCCAACTCCTACGAGCAGTACTCC. Its translation is CASSRRTSANSYEQYS. The chain carries TRBV4-1 and TRBJ2-7; 9 bases line up with TRBD2. The germline gives CDR1 MGHRA, CDR2 YSYEKL. CDR3 length: 16 residues. V dropped 4 bases and J dropped 0; count of bases not matched to a gene: 7.